A selection of T cell receptor beta chains follows, all from one sample in a study of blood T cell repertoires in COVID-19. The method was immunoSEQ multiplex PCR; TCRdb's version includes in-frame clones alone and lacks a portion of them. The sample shows approximately 270,000 clones, 85% to 90% of them seen only once. Sequenced sample: PBMCs or T cells enriched from blood (not recorded which). The receptors come from a woman aged 55-75 years who had recovered from COVID-19. Both conserved end residues are part of each CDR3. The D gene is left open where the match is weak. Size is stated for part of the rows, as once, few or many counts, or as a class when the clone is expanded.

v_call	d_call	clone_size	j_call	cdr3_nt	cdr3_aa
TRBV12-3/TRBV12-4	TRBD1	once	TRBJ2-2	TGTGCCAGTACAGGGGCCGGGGAGCTGTTTTTT	CASTGAGELFF
TRBV5-1	TRBD2	.	TRBJ2-3	TGCGCCAGCAGCTTTGTCGGGAGGGCGGGAGCTTCAGATACGCAGTATTTT	CASSFVGRAGASDTQYF
TRBV9	.	.	TRBJ2-1	TGTGCCAGCAGCCCGGCCGGGCATAAGGGGTACAATGAGCAGTTCTTC	CASSPAGHKGYNEQFF
TRBV28	.	few	TRBJ2-7	TGTGCCAGCAGTCGCGGGAAGGGGAGAGCTTACGAGCAGTACTTC	CASSRGKGRAYEQYF
TRBV7-3	.	few	TRBJ1-2	TGTGCCAGCAGCTCCCCGACGGGGGGAGGCTACACCTTC	CASSSPTGGGYTF
TRBV28	.	.	TRBJ1-6	TGTGCCAGCACCGAGGTGAGCTCCTATAATTCACCCCTCCACTTT	CASTEVSSYNSPLHF
TRBV7-4	.	.	TRBJ1-4	TGTGCCAGCAGCAAGGACAGATCTAATGAAAAACTGTTTTTT	CASSKDRSNEKLFF
TRBV7-8	TRBD2	.	TRBJ2-7	TGTGCCAGCAGCATCCCAGCTAGCGGCAACTACGAGCAGTACTTC	CASSIPASGNYEQYF
TRBV12-3/TRBV12-4	.	.	TRBJ1-5	TGTGCCAGCACGCGCGGGCGCTTACAGCCCCAGCATTTT	CASTRGRLQPQHF
TRBV10-3	.	.	TRBJ1-4	TGTGCCATCAGTGAGTCAGGCCAGGGCGGTTCGGGAGGTGAAAAACTGTTTTTT	CAISESGQGGSGGEKLFF
TRBV18	.	.	TRBJ1-2	TGTGCCAGCTCACCTTCCGGGACACTAATAGACAACTATGGCTACACCTTC	CASSPSGTLIDNYGYTF
TRBV7-9	.	.	TRBJ1-6	TGTGCCAGCAGCTTACAGACAGGCACTGGTTCACCCCTCCACTTT	CASSLQTGTGSPLHF
TRBV24-1	TRBD2	.	TRBJ2-1	TGTGCCACCAGTGATTTTAGCGGGGGGGCAAATGAGCAGTTCTTC	CATSDFSGGANEQFF
TRBV28	.	.	TRBJ1-2	TGTGCCAGCAGTCCGAACCTCCCAACAGCTAACTATGGCTACACCTTC	CASSPNLPTANYGYTF
TRBV14	TRBD1	.	TRBJ1-5	TGTGCCAGCAGCCTAGTGACAGGGTCAGCCCAGCATTTT	CASSLVTGSAQHF
TRBV15	.	.	TRBJ1-3	TGTGCCACCAGCAGAGCTCTAGACGGTTCGGGAAACACCATATATTTT	CATSRALDGSGNTIYF
TRBV19	TRBD2	.	TRBJ2-4	TGTGCCAGTACCCCGACTAGCGAAAGGAAGCTAGCCAAAAACATTCAGTACTTC	CASTPTSERKLAKNIQYF
TRBV6-5	.	.	TRBJ2-1	TGTGCCAGCAACCAAGCTAGTAGGTACAATGAGCAGTTCTTC	CASNQASRYNEQFF
TRBV28	TRBD1	.	TRBJ1-2	TGTGCCAGCAGTTCTATAGGGACAGGGGCTGGCTACACCTTC	CASSSIGTGAGYTF
TRBV4-1	.	.	TRBJ1-5	TGCGCCAGCAGCCAATACCACCCTACAGGGTTTCAGCCCCAGCATTTT	CASSQYHPTGFQPQHF
TRBV11-3	.	.	TRBJ1-1	TGTGCCAGCAGCCGGAGTTTGAACACTGAAGCTTTCTTT	CASSRSLNTEAFF
TRBV2	TRBD2	.	TRBJ2-2	TGTGCCAGCAGGACTAGCGGCACCGGGGAGCTGTTTTTT	CASRTSGTGELFF
TRBV30	.	.	TRBJ1-4	TGTGCCTGGAGTCTACTGAATGAAAAACTGTTTTTT	CAWSLLNEKLFF
TRBV30	.	once	TRBJ1-5	TGTGCCTGGACCAGGGGCCTCGGCGATCAGCCCCAGCATTTT	CAWTRGLGDQPQHF
TRBV7-9	TRBD1	.	TRBJ2-3	TGTGCCAGCAGCTCACCCCGGGACAGGGGCACAGATACGCAGTATTTT	CASSSPRDRGTDTQYF
TRBV28	.	.	TRBJ2-5	TGTGCCAGCAGTTTCCCCTTCGGGGGAGAGACCCAGTACTTC	CASSFPFGGETQYF
TRBV5-5	.	.	TRBJ2-2	TGTGCCAGCAGCGTCAGGGAAGGGTACACCGGGGAGCTGTTTTTT	CASSVREGYTGELFF
TRBV7-8	.	.	TRBJ2-2	TGTGCCAGCAGCTTGGACTGGCAGACCGGGGAGCTGTTTTTT	CASSLDWQTGELFF
TRBV28	.	.	TRBJ2-3	TGTGCCAGCAGCAGGGTGGACACAGATACGCAGTATTTT	CASSRVDTDTQYF
TRBV27	.	.	TRBJ1-1	TGTGCCAGCAGTTTATCGATAACAGCGAACACTGAAGCTTTCTTT	CASSLSITANTEAFF
TRBV7-2	TRBD1	.	TRBJ1-6	TGTGCCAGCAGCTTAAGTTCAGGGGGCTATTCACCCCTCCACTTT	CASSLSSGGYSPLHF
TRBV27	.	.	TRBJ2-1	TGTGCCAGCAGTTTATCGCTACCGGGAGAGCAGTTCTTC	CASSLSLPGEQFF
TRBV28	.	.	TRBJ1-6	TGTGCCAGCGGGGGAGGGTATAATTCACCCCTCCACTTT	CASGGGYNSPLHF
TRBV7-9	.	once	TRBJ1-4	TGTGCCAGCAGCATCAGGGAAACTAATGAAAAACTGTTTTTT	CASSIRETNEKLFF
TRBV4-1	TRBD1	.	TRBJ1-1	TGCGCCAGCAGCCTAACAGGGGTCACTGAAGCTTTCTTT	CASSLTGVTEAFF
TRBV19	TRBD2	.	TRBJ2-1	TGTGCCAGTCAACCCGGACTAGCGTCCTACAATGAGCAGTTCTTC	CASQPGLASYNEQFF